These T cell receptor beta chains were read from a single sample in a study of response to subunit inactivated influenza vaccine. Using its own MiXCR run on the RT-PCR reads, TCRdb lists one record per CDR3 protein. The table lists 250,000 to 350,000 distinct CDR3 sequences, about 20% of them singletons. The specimen comprised PBMCs from blood, sampled approximately 20 months after vaccination. These receptors came from a man aged 50-75 years who received an inactivated influenza vaccine. Both conserved end residues are trimmed from each CDR3.

v_call: TRBV20-1; cdr3_aa: SARETGKNEKLF
v_call: TRBV6-2/TRBV6-3; cdr3_aa: ASSLTGKPY
v_call: TRBV20-1; cdr3_aa: SARDRRDYYEQY
v_call: TRBV4-3; cdr3_aa: ASSQDGGVYEQY
v_call: TRBV27; cdr3_aa: ASSLSGGESRFGKLF
v_call: TRBV7-3; cdr3_aa: ASSSTGLAVSSYNEQF
v_call: TRBV11-2; cdr3_aa: ASSLGAGAQETQY
v_call: TRBV15; cdr3_aa: ATSGGQGYHYGYT
v_call: TRBV30; cdr3_aa: AWSVGGRDSPLH
v_call: TRBV7-8; cdr3_aa: ASREGYGNEQF
v_call: TRBV20-1; cdr3_aa: SAGQGVEYEQY
v_call: TRBV20-1; cdr3_aa: SAFGWETQY
v_call: TRBV5-1; cdr3_aa: ASSLVVGAGEKLF
v_call: TRBV5-1; cdr3_aa: ASSTGLAGAHNEQF
v_call: TRBV7-8; cdr3_aa: ASSSPRPPSTDTQY
v_call: TRBV10-2; cdr3_aa: ASRHPDGYT
v_call: TRBV6-5; cdr3_aa: ASSYSLGDKNEQF
v_call: TRBV20-1; cdr3_aa: SASDSGSSYEQY
v_call: TRBV29-1; cdr3_aa: SVEGNRVWYTEAF
v_call: TRBV7-3; cdr3_aa: ASSPPLAGGPQY
v_call: TRBV6-2/TRBV6-3; cdr3_aa: ASSYVRVDQPQH
v_call: TRBV9; cdr3_aa: ASSRDGFASGYT
v_call: TRBV12-3/TRBV12-4; cdr3_aa: ASFGGENIQY
v_call: TRBV27; cdr3_aa: ASSITRVSSYNEQF
v_call: TRBV6-2/TRBV6-3; cdr3_aa: ASSLTGGNGELF
v_call: TRBV4-3; cdr3_aa: ASSQDFRPDTQY
v_call: TRBV11-1; cdr3_aa: ASSLARGSGEGYTDTQY
v_call: TRBV5-1; cdr3_aa: ASSFEGDQPQH
v_call: TRBV6-1; cdr3_aa: ASRPSYNRGSNQPQH
v_call: TRBV11-2; cdr3_aa: ASSLDGGLETQY